This T cell receptor (beta chain) was obtained from a study of early T cells in non-severe SARS-CoV-2 infection. Background on the study: RNA in bulk from unsorted whole blood was sequenced, and chains were unpaired.

Individual cDNA molecules carried attached unique molecular identifiers. TCRdb ran MiXCR on the 5' RACE reads and lists one entry per CDR3 protein. The sample yields about 72,000 distinct CDR3 sequences, over 9% seen once. Germline V gene sequence: CDR1 SNHLY, CDR2 FYNNEI. This CDR3 has 14 amino acids. V trimming: 6 bases; J trimming: 0 bases; junction bases outside the gene matches: 5. Regarding the study as a whole: A preference for anti-spike CD8 responses marked VDJdb matching, which missed private and CD4 specificities.

A note on this clonotype: Its cognate antigen is unknown.

Sample: whole blood, taken at baseline. This receptor was taken from an adult who was a healthcare worker with PCR-confirmed SARS-CoV-2 infection or an uninfected control (not recorded which). The chain joins TRBV2 to TRBJ2-7, with 7 positions matching TRBD1. The CDR3 loop is CASSGTVSSYEQYF. CDR3 sequence (DNA): TGTGCCAGCAGCGGGACAGTAAGCTCCTACGAGCAGTACTTC. Drawing the rest from reference TRBV2 and TRBJ2-7, the complete variable domain is EPEVTQTPSHQVTQMGQEVILRCVPISNHLYFYWYRQILGQKVEFLVSFYNNEISEKSEIFDDQFSVERPDGSNFTLKIRSTKLEDSAMYFCASSGTVSSYEQYFGPGTRLTVT.